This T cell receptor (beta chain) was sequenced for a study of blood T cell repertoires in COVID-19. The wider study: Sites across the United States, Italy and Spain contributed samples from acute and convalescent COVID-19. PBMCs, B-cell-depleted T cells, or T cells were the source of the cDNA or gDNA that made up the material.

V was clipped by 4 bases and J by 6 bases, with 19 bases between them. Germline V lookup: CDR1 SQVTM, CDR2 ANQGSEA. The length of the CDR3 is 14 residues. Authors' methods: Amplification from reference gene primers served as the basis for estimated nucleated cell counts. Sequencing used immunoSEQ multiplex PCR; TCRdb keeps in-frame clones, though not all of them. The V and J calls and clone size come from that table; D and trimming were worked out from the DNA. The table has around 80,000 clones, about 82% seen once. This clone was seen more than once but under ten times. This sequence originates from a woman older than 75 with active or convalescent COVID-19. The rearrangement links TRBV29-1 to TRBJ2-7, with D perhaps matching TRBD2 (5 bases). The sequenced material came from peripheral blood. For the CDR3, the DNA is TGCAGCGTTGCAGGTGGGAGCTTCCTTTCCGAGCAGTACTTC. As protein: CSVAGGSFLSEQYF.